The clone carrying this TCR beta chain was picked up many times. Looked up from germline, CDR1 is SQVTM and CDR2 is ANQGSEA. The CDR3 length is 12 residues. V was cut by 2 bases and J by 5 bases, with 10 bases left in between. This sample was taken from a study of blood T cells in healthy people across ages. Through a sample-barcoded 5' primer and a J-beta primer mix, a second PCR was run for about 7 to 12 cycles. TCRdb called the 5' RACE reads again in MiXCR, with one record for every CDR3 protein. The sample lists approximately 1,700,000 distinct CDR3 sequences; around 40% were seen once. The draw of peripheral blood yielded roughly 10 milliliters from each donor. At least 6.5 million PBMCs were isolated per sample.

The chain uses TRBV29-1 and TRBJ2-7, with D hard to call. This sequence was found in a human donor in good health. Sequenced sample: blood. CDR3 in amino acids: CSVELQFHEQYF. The CDR3 DNA reads as TGCAGCGTTGAATTACAGTTCCACGAGCAGTACTTC.